One sample yielded the 27 T cell receptor beta chains listed below, sequenced in a study of cytomegalovirus exposure and HLA in healthy donors. In the PCR, 60 Vbeta and 13 Jbeta primers were used. Only in-frame clones appear in the TCRdb table, and some are missing; sequencing was by immunoSEQ multiplex PCR. The repertoire has about 160,000 clones, roughly 80% of them found once; the top ten carry approximately 7%. Sample: PBMCs. All receptors come from a woman in her twenties or thirties in good health and CMV-seropositive.

This chain joins TRBV18 and TRBJ2-5, with D maybe TRBD1 (7 bases). CDR3 length: 16 residues. V was clipped by 6 bases and J by 3 bases, with 20 bases between them. Germline values: CDR1 KGHSH, CDR2 LQKENI. CDR3 sequence: CASSHPRSRGEETQYF. Here the CDR3 DNA reads TGTGCCAGCTCTCACCCCCGGAGCAGGGGGGAAGAGACCCAGTACTTC.

J is TRBJ1-1 and V is TRBV6-1; 7 bases are shared with TRBD1. In germline, CDR1 is MNHNS, CDR2 SASEGT. Unmatched junction bases numbered 3, after V lost 2 bases and J lost 0 bases. The CDR3 sequence is 15 residues long. In DNA form, the CDR3 reads TGTGCCAGCAGTGAACAGGGGACAGTGAACACTGAAGCTTTCTTT. It specifies CASSEQGTVNTEAFF.

The V and J genes are TRBV28 and TRBJ2-7; D is possibly TRBD2 (6 bases). The V end was cut by 8 bases, the J end by 2 bases, with 13 bases between. This CDR3 spans 13 amino acids. Germline-derived CDR1 and CDR2 are MDHEN and SYDVKM. This chain's CDR3 is CASLTGGTYEQYF. In nucleotides, the CDR3 is TGTGCCAGCCTAACCGGAGGGACCTACGAGCAGTACTTC.

The V and J genes are TRBV7-9 and TRBJ2-5; TRBD2 is a possible D gene (5 bases). From germline, CDR1 is SEHNR and CDR2 FQNEAQ (reference sequence). The ends were cut back, 3 bases at V and 3 bases at J, with 11 bases in the middle. The CDR3 runs to 14 residues. This CDR3 reads CASSFGRGKETQYF. The DNA for the CDR3 is TGTGCCAGCAGCTTCGGCCGGGGTAAAGAGACCCAGTACTTC.

The genes are TRBV7-2 and TRBJ2-4; D unresolved. Deletions cut 5 bases from V and 1 base from J, with 6 bases between. Per the germline V gene, CDR1 is SGHTA and CDR2 is FQGNSA. This CDR3 is 13 amino acids long. CDR3 region: CASSPPAKNIQYF. The DNA for the CDR3 is TGTGCCAGCAGCCCCCCGGCCAAAAACATTCAGTACTTC.

This chain joins TRBV9 and TRBJ1-5, with D uncertain. In germline, CDR1 is SGDLS, CDR2 YYNGEE. This CDR3 comprises 17 residues. The V end was cut by 0 bases, the J end by 0 bases, with 13 bases between. Here the CDR3 reads CASSVVSAGYSNQPQHF. The CDR3 DNA follows: TGTGCCAGCAGCGTAGTCAGCGCCGGTTATAGCAATCAGCCCCAGCATTTT.

This clone was counted a single time. The chain joins TRBV7-9 to TRBJ2-7; no clear D. Trimming left V 5 bases short and J 2 bases short, with 7 bases between. Per the germline V gene, CDR1 is SEHNR and CDR2 is FQNEAQ (reference sequence). The CDR3 consists of 12 residues. The CDR3 region is CASSGEPYEQYF. The CDR3 coding sequence is TGTGCCAGCAGCGGAGAACCCTACGAGCAGTACTTC. Based on the CDR3 plus reference TRBV7-9 and TRBJ2-7, the full variable domain is DTGVSQNPRHKITKRGQNVTFRCDPISEHNRLYWYRQTLGQGPEFLTYFQNEAQLEKSRLLSDRFSAERPKGSFSTLEIQRTEQGDSAMYLCASSGEPYEQYFGPGTRLTVT.

This sequence joins TRBV13 and TRBJ2-5; the match to TRBD1 covers 7 bases. V dropped 5 bases and J dropped 2; count of bases not matched to a gene: 8. The germline CDR1 and CDR2 sequences are PRHDT and FYEKMQ (reference sequence). The CDR3 loop spans 15 amino acids. The CDR3 nucleotides are TGTGCCAGCAGCCCGGGACAGTACTGGCAAGAGACCCAGTACTTC. Its protein is CASSPGQYWQETQYF.

This clone was observed a handful of times. CDR3 sequence (DNA): TGTGCCAGCAGTTTAAGGGGTGAACAGCCCCAGCATTTT. The encoded protein is CASSLRGEQPQHF. The genes are TRBV28 and TRBJ1-5, with D tentatively TRBD1 (5 bases). CDR3 size: 13 residues. CDR1 is MDHEN and CDR2 is SYDVKM in the germline V gene. V lost 2 bases and J lost 7, with 9 bases in between.

The V gene is TRBV11-2, the J gene TRBJ1-3; D unclear. This CDR3 is 16 amino acids long. The germline gives CDR1 SGHAT, CDR2 FQNNGV. Trimming left V 5 bases short and J 4 bases short, with 18 bases between. CDR3 coding DNA: TGTGCCAGCAGCCCCCGAACCGGAACGGGAGGAAACACCATATATTTT. Encoded protein: CASSPRTGTGGNTIYF. Full variable domain (rest looked up from reference TRBV11-2 and TRBJ1-3): EAGVAQSPRYKIIEKRQSVAFWCNPISGHATLYWYQQILGQGPKLLIQFQNNGVVDDSQLPKDRFSAERLKGVDSTLKIQPAKLEDSAVYLCASSPRTGTGGNTIYFGEGSWLTVV.

The J gene is TRBJ1-2, the V gene TRBV29-1; 7 bases map to TRBD1. From germline, CDR1 is SQVTM and CDR2 ANQGSEA. The V segment lost 0 bases and the J segment 7 bases; nucleotides outside the gene matches: 11. CDR3 length equals 15 residues. CDR3 region: CSVEDPSGGGGGYTF. In nucleotides, the CDR3 is TGCAGCGTTGAAGATCCGTCGGGAGGGGGCGGTGGCTACACCTTC.

The chain uses TRBV19 and TRBJ2-3; 12 bases agree with TRBD2. Germline CDR1 is LNHDA and CDR2 is SQIVND (reference sequence). This CDR3 has 16 amino acids. V lost 1 base and J lost 3; bases outside the gene matches: 2. CDR3 residues: CASSIGLAGATDTQYF. The CDR3 nucleotides are TGTGCCAGTAGTATAGGACTAGCGGGGGCTACAGATACGCAGTATTTT.

V is TRBV4-3 and J is TRBJ2-1; 7 nucleotides match TRBD1. The CDR3 length is 14 residues. Germline V lookup: CDR1 LGHNA, CDR2 YSLEER. The V segment lost 5 bases and the J segment 5 bases; nucleotides outside the gene matches: 6. CDR3 amino acids: CASSFRDSHNEQFF. CDR3 DNA: TGCGCCAGCAGCTTTCGGGACAGCCACAATGAGCAGTTCTTC.

V gene TRBV10-3 combines with J gene TRBJ2-7, with TRBD1 matching over 9 bases. Germline loops: CDR1 ENHRY, CDR2 SYGVKD. The V and J ends lost 2 bases and 6 bases, in that order; junction bases with no gene match: 11. The CDR3 sequence is 16 residues long. CDR3 sequence: CAISEGINRGRGEQYF. For the CDR3, the DNA is TGTGCCATCAGTGAGGGGATAAACAGGGGGCGCGGCGAGCAGTACTTC.

J is TRBJ2-1 and V is TRBV30, with D perhaps TRBD1 (6 bases). The germline V and J ends were trimmed by 2 bases and 9 bases, with 14 bases remaining between them. The V gene's germline CDR1 is GTSNPN and CDR2 SVGIG (reference sequence). The CDR3 runs to 13 residues. The CDR3 region is CAWSPGVEREQFF. The CDR3 DNA sequence: TGTGCCTGGAGTCCAGGGGTTGAGCGTGAGCAGTTCTTC.

The chain employs TRBV6-5 and TRBJ1-2, with 9 bases matching TRBD1. The CDR3 runs 15 residues. V was clipped by 6 bases and J by 4 bases; unmatched bases: 9. Germline V gene sequence: CDR1 MNHEY, CDR2 SVGAGI. The CDR3 spells CASRRTGQGGYGYTF. The CDR3 coding sequence is TGTGCCAGCAGACGCACGGGACAGGGAGGCTATGGCTACACCTTC.

The chain recombines TRBV4-3 with TRBJ1-5; the D gene is possibly TRBD1 (5 bases). This CDR3 has 17 amino acids. The V gene lost 0 bases and the J gene lost 0 bases, with 12 bases spanning the gap. Germline loops: CDR1 LGHNA, CDR2 YSLEER. Here the CDR3 DNA reads TGCGCCAGCAGCCAAGACTTCAGGGAATATAGCAATCAGCCCCAGCATTTT. Protein product: CASSQDFREYSNQPQHF.

The chain has TRBV7-3 and TRBJ1-1; 8 bases map to TRBD1. Germline CDR1 SGHTA, CDR2 FQGTGA. This CDR3 is built from 13 residues. Trimming removed 5 bases from V and 9 bases from J; junction bases left unmatched: 8. CDR3 in DNA: TGTGCCAGCAGCAAGGGACAGGACCTACAAGCTTTCTTT. This sequence encodes CASSKGQDLQAFF.

The chain links TRBV7-3 to TRBJ1-2, with 7 bases identical to TRBD1. V lost 5 bases to trimming and J lost 4 bases; unmatched junction nucleotides: 10. The CDR3 extends over 15 amino acids. The germline CDR1 and CDR2 sequences are SGHTA and FQGTGA. Here the CDR3 DNA reads TGTGCCAGCAGCCTCGGGGCAGGGGGAGTCTATGGCTACACCTTC. It is translated as CASSLGAGGVYGYTF.

V gene TRBV5-1 combines with J gene TRBJ2-7, with D maybe TRBD1 (6 bases). Looked up from germline, CDR1 is SGHRS and CDR2 is YFSETQ. Trimming pared 2 bases from V and 3 bases from J, leaving 9 bases between. The CDR3 is 13 residues long. CDR3 bases: TGCGCCAGCAGCTTTGGACAGATCTACGAGCAGTACTTC. This encodes CASSFGQIYEQYF. Full variable domain (outside the CDR3, taken from reference TRBV5-1 and TRBJ2-7): KAGVTQTPRYLIKTRGQQVTLSCSPISGHRSVSWYQQTPGQGLQFLFEYFSETQRNKGNFPGRFSGRQFSNSRSEMNVSTLELGDSALYLCASSFGQIYEQYFGPGTRLTVT.

The rearrangement uses TRBV10-2 and TRBJ2-7, with TRBD2 matching over 13 bases. CDR1 is WSHSY and CDR2 is SAAADI in the germline V gene. The CDR3 sequence is 15 residues long. With V trimmed by 4 bases and J by 4 bases, 4 bases remained unmatched. CDR3 in amino acids: CASSGGTSGVYEQYF. The CDR3, as DNA: TGCGCCAGCAGTGGAGGGACTAGCGGGGTGTACGAGCAGTACTTC.

The chain joins TRBV7-6 to TRBJ2-6; D might be TRBD1 (6 bases). Germline V CDR1 and CDR2: SGHVS, FNYEAQ. There are 16 residues in the CDR3. Trimming cost V 5 bases and J 4 bases, with 15 bases left between them. The DNA for the CDR3 is TGTGCCAGCAGCCCCCAACACAGGGCCGGGGCCAACGTCCTGACTTTC. Amino acid sequence: CASSPQHRAGANVLTF.

The chain has TRBV5-1 and TRBJ2-1, with TRBD1 matching 8 bases. V trimming: 4 bases; J trimming: 8 bases; junction bases outside the gene matches: 11. This CDR3 region has 15 residues. CDR1 and CDR2 (germline): SGHRS, YFSETQ. DNA of the CDR3: TGCGCCAGCAGCCCGGGTGCAGGGGGCATTCATGAGCAGTTCTTC. Amino acid sequence: CASSPGAGGIHEQFF.

This clone was picked up one time. CDR3 in DNA: TGTGCCAGCAGTGGAAACCCCTCGGGTTCGAACACTGAAGCTTTCTTT. Translated, it gives CASSGNPSGSNTEAFF. V and J are TRBV2 and TRBJ1-1; the D is unclear. Germline V gene lookup returns CDR1 SNHLY and CDR2 FYNNEI. Between the trimmed V and J ends, which lost 4 bases and 1 base, there was a span of 16 bases. This CDR3 contains 16 residues. The entire variable domain, with the rest obtained from reference TRBV2 and TRBJ1-1, is as follows: EPEVTQTPSHQVTQMGQEVILRCVPISNHLYFYWYRQILGQKVEFLVSFYNNEISEKSEIFDDQFSVERPDGSNFTLKIRSTKLEDSAMYFCASSGNPSGSNTEAFFGQGTRLTVV.

The chain combines TRBV4-3 with TRBJ1-4; D uncertain. V gave up 1 base and J gave up 7 bases, with 7 bases separating them. Germline CDR1 LGHNA, CDR2 YSLEER. This CDR3 contains 13 residues. The CDR3 DNA reads TGCGCCAGCAGCCAAGGGGCAGGTGAAAAACTGTTTTTT. It specifies CASSQGAGEKLFF.

The chain joins TRBV9 to TRBJ2-3; D might be TRBD1 (6 bases). Germline-derived CDR1 and CDR2 are SGDLS and YYNGEE. The V and J ends lost 7 bases and 5 bases respectively, with 23 bases between them. The CDR3 sequence is 16 residues long. CDR3 residues: CASGQDEEGDLDTQYF. The CDR3 nucleotides are TGTGCCAGCGGGCAGGATGAAGAGGGGGATCTAGATACGCAGTATTTT.

V usage is TRBV12-5 and J usage is TRBJ2-1, with D tentatively TRBD2 (6 bases). The V end lost 6 bases, the J end lost 1 base, and 13 bases lay between the germline ends. Germline-derived CDR1 and CDR2 are LGHNT and FRNRAP. CDR3 size: 15 residues. The CDR3: CASGPRLVSYNEQFF. The CDR3 region has the DNA TGTGCTAGTGGCCCTCGACTAGTTTCCTACAATGAGCAGTTCTTC.